The 8 T cell receptor beta chains below were found in one sample sequenced in a study of shared clonotypes between healthy human individuals. Sequencing used immunoSEQ multiplex PCR; TCRdb keeps in-frame clones, though not all of them. The table has about 680,000 clones, 92% seen once; the top ten hold approximately 24%. It was CD45RO-negative cells, positively selected for CCR7, that made up naive CD8 cells, with terminally differentiated effector memory CD45RA+ cells excluded. The sample taken for sequencing was naive CD8+ T cells sorted from blood. The receptors here all came from a man aged 25-45 years in good health.

The gene calls are TRBV15 and TRBJ2-7; 7 nucleotides align to TRBD2. Germline V gene data show CDR1 as LNHNV and CDR2 as YYDKDF (reference sequence). The CDR3 is 15 residues long. After removal of 1 base from V and 2 bases from J, the junction contained 5 bases not matched to a gene. The CDR3 loop is CATSRATSATYEQYF. The CDR3 nucleotides read TGTGCCACCAGCAGAGCAACTAGCGCAACCTACGAGCAGTACTTC.

The chain uses TRBV4-1 and TRBJ2-3; D remains ambiguous. CDR3 length equals 14 residues. Germline V gives CDR1 MGHRA, CDR2 YSYEKL. The V end lost 3 bases, the J end lost 14 bases, and 21 bases lay between the germline ends. The CDR3 DNA follows: TGCGCCAGCAGCCATCAAAATAGCCCTCCAGTCACGTATTTT. This translates into CASSHQNSPPVTYF.

The chain employs TRBV29-1 and TRBJ2-3, with 8 bases matching TRBD1. Trimming at V came to 4 bases and at J to 4 bases, leaving 7 bases not matched to a gene. In germline, CDR1 is SQVTM, CDR2 ANQGSEA. The CDR3 has 14 residues. The CDR3 protein is CSVGGQDRPDTQYF. The DNA of the CDR3 is TGCAGCGTTGGGGGACAGGACCGTCCAGATACGCAGTATTTT.

This rearrangement joins TRBV5-4 to TRBJ2-1; 8 nucleotides line up with TRBD2. Germline CDR1 and CDR2: SGHNT and YYREEE (reference sequence). The CDR3 runs 16 residues. V lost 1 base to trimming and J lost 6 bases; unmatched junction nucleotides: 9. Written as DNA, the CDR3 is TGTGCCAGCAGCTTGTTTCCAGCGGGAGAACGCAATGAGCAGTTCTTC. Its protein product is CASSLFPAGERNEQFF.

This chain connects TRBV9 to TRBJ2-5; D perhaps matches TRBD2 (6 bases). The germline V gene encodes CDR1 SGDLS and CDR2 YYNGEE. V lost 3 bases to trimming and J lost 0 bases, with 6 bases between them. This CDR3 has 13 amino acids. This CDR3 reads CASSGDYQETQYF. DNA of the CDR3: TGTGCCAGCAGCGGGGACTACCAAGAGACCCAGTACTTC.

V gene TRBV6-6 combines with J gene TRBJ2-3; tentative D call: TRBD2 (5 bases). The CDR3 contains 12 residues. The germline CDR1 and CDR2 sequences are MNHNY and SVGAGI (reference sequence). With 6 bases removed from V and 6 bases from J, the gap between germline ends came to 10 bases. The CDR3 DNA reads TGTGCCAGCAGCTTGGGAGAGGATACGCAGTATTTT. Residues: CASSLGEDTQYF.

The rearrangement links TRBV28 to TRBJ1-5; tentatively, D is TRBD1 (6 bases). The CDR3 has 19 amino acids. Germline V lookup: CDR1 MDHEN, CDR2 SYDVKM. V was pared by 7 bases and J by 4 bases, with 29 bases between. Written as DNA, the CDR3 is TGTGCCAGCATGACGGCTGGGGGGCAACCTGGCTGGGGGAATCAGCCCCAGCATTTT. Amino acid sequence: CASMTAGGQPGWGNQPQHF.

With regard to this clone: One end of the junction fails to match germline, which may point to a read error. The chain carries TRBV10-3 and TRBJ1-5, with D unresolved. Germline V CDR1 and CDR2: ENHRY, SYGVKD. The CDR3 loop spans 15 amino acids. CDR3 sequence reads: CAISVSQDSNRPQHF. The CDR3 region has the DNA TGTGCCATCAGTGTGAGTCAGGATAGCAATCGGCCCCAGCATTTT.